This T cell receptor (beta chain) originates from a study of CD8 T cells in ankylosing spondylitis. Notes on the study in general: Disease-linked clones bore a CD8+ phenotype and were relatively rare in peripheral blood. Enrichment of disease-linked clones was reportedly significant in matched ankylosing spondylitis synovial fluid. Reactive arthritis synovial fluid and blood were previously reported to contain some motif variants. Seemingly distinctive of ankylosing spondylitis blood was a TCR beta motif formed by eight highly homologous variants.

Losses at the gene ends were 7 bases for V and 0 bases for J; bases not matched to a gene: 5. CDR3 length: 14 residues. Germline V gene sequence: CDR1 SQVTM, CDR2 ANQGSEA. TCRdb ran MiXCR on the 5' RACE reads and lists one entry per CDR3 protein. The repertoire holds 670,000 or so distinct CDR3 sequences, with roughly 19% as singletons. As to this clonotype: Its antigen is as yet unknown.

Sample: blood, either unsorted or a sorted T cell fraction (not recorded which). V usage is TRBV29-1 and J usage is TRBJ1-2; 10 bases are shared with TRBD1. This clonotype was obtained from a male donor with ankylosing spondylitis. The chain's CDR3 is CSGTGGPSNYGYTF. The CDR3 DNA sequence: TGCAGCGGGACAGGGGGGCCATCTAACTATGGCTACACCTTC.